The 28 T cell receptor beta chains presented below share a single source sample, sequenced in a study of blood T cell repertoires in COVID-19. TCRdb's copy holds only in-frame clones and misses some; the assay was immunoSEQ multiplex PCR. Found here are approximately 400,000 clones, 75% to 90% of them singletons; the top ten hold roughly 5.1%. Sequenced input: PBMCs or T cells enriched from blood (not recorded which). The receptors were sampled from a woman aged 45-65 years who had recovered from COVID-19.

The genes are TRBV7-6 and TRBJ1-5, with a weak D call TRBD1 (6 bases). CDR1 is SGHVS, CDR2 FNYEAQ, per germline. The CDR3 consists of 15 residues. V dropped 5 bases and J dropped 5 bases, with 16 bases sitting between them. CDR3 protein: CASSLKQGKDQPQHF. The CDR3 nucleotides are TGTGCCAGCAGCCTGAAACAGGGAAAGGATCAGCCCCAGCATTTT. The full variable domain, completed using reference TRBV7-6 and TRBJ1-5, is GAGVSQSPRYKVTKRGQDVALRCDPISGHVSLYWYRQALGQGPEFLTYFNYEAQQDKSGLPNDRFSAERPEGSISTLTIQRTEQRDSAMYRCASSLKQGKDQPQHFGDGTRLSIL.

The chain couples TRBV6-2 or TRBV6-3 to TRBJ2-3; perhaps TRBD2 as D (6 bases). The CDR3 runs to 13 residues. Per the germline V gene, CDR1 is MNHEY and CDR2 is SVGEGT. Trimming took 5 bases from V and 4 from J, leaving 10 bases between them. This CDR3 is CASSREFADTQYF. The CDR3 coding sequence is TGTGCCAGCAGTCGGGAGTTTGCAGATACGCAGTATTTT.

The gene calls are TRBV6-5 and TRBJ1-1; D may be TRBD1 (6 bases). Per germline, CDR1 MNHEY and CDR2 SVGAGI. The CDR3 totals 14 residues. V lost 6 bases, J lost 3 bases, and 14 bases lay in between. The CDR3 region is CASSTTGWDTEAFF. The CDR3 nucleotides are TGTGCCAGCAGCACAACAGGGTGGGACACTGAAGCTTTCTTT.

The chain joins TRBV7-9 to TRBJ1-5; 7 bases fit TRBD1. CDR1 and CDR2 from the germline V gene are SEHNR and FQNEAQ (reference sequence). J gave up 3 bases and V 5 bases, and 4 bases lay outside the gene matches. The length of the CDR3 is 14 residues. Here the CDR3 reads CASSPDRANQPQHF. The CDR3 coding sequence is TGTGCCAGCAGCCCCGACAGGGCCAATCAGCCCCAGCATTTT.

The J gene is TRBJ1-1, the V gene TRBV7-8; D is possibly TRBD1 (5 bases). V gave up 2 bases and J gave up 5 bases, with 24 bases separating them. Germline loops: CDR1 SGHVS, CDR2 FQNEAQ. The CDR3 extends over 18 amino acids. Written as DNA, the CDR3 is TGTGCCAGCAGCTTACGGGGAGTGCTTCTTGGGGAGGGGACTGAAGCTTTCTTT. Protein: CASSLRGVLLGEGTEAFF.

This chain links TRBV19 with TRBJ1-5; D not resolved. Trimming shortened V by 6 bases and J by 0 bases, and 12 bases separated the two germline ends. The CDR3 sequence is 15 residues long. Germline V CDR1 and CDR2: LNHDA, SQIVND (reference sequence). CDR3 DNA: TGTGCCAGTAGGGGCAGGCGTAATAGCAATCAGCCCCAGCATTTT. This gives the protein CASRGRRNSNQPQHF.

The gene calls are TRBV6-2 or TRBV6-3 and TRBJ2-3; 8 bases are shared with TRBD2. The germline CDR1 and CDR2 sequences are MNHEY and SVGEGT. V lost 6 bases to trimming and J lost 5 bases; unmatched junction nucleotides: 10. The length of the CDR3 is 15 residues. The CDR3 DNA reads as TGTGCCAGCAGCCAGACTAGCGCCCGTCAAGATACGCAGTATTTT. Protein sequence: CASSQTSARQDTQYF.

The rearrangement uses TRBV27 and TRBJ2-7; 10 bases align to TRBD1. Trimming cost V 5 bases and J 4 bases; bases outside gene matches: 8. Germline assignment: CDR1 MNHEY and CDR2 SMNVEV (reference sequence). The CDR3 consists of 15 residues. Here the CDR3 DNA reads TGTGCCAGCAGTACGGCCAGACAGGGGGCTTACGAGCAGTACTTC. As protein: CASSTARQGAYEQYF.

This clone was counted between two and nine times. V gene TRBV2 combines with J gene TRBJ1-5; TRBD1 agrees at 9 bases. The CDR3 runs to 16 residues. CDR1 and CDR2 from the germline V gene are SNHLY and FYNNEI. V lost 3 bases and J lost 2; bases outside the gene matches: 5. CDR3 amino acids: CASSDRTGGRNQPQHF. DNA of the CDR3: TGTGCCAGCAGTGACAGAACAGGGGGCCGCAATCAGCCCCAGCATTTT.

The sample holds a few counts of this clone. The chain combines TRBV19 with TRBJ2-1, with 10 bases lining up with TRBD2. V was pared by 1 base and J by 9 bases, with 6 bases of the junction left unmatched. The CDR3 contains 15 residues. CDR1 LNHDA and CDR2 SQIVND come from the germline V gene (reference sequence). CDR3 residues: CASSIGLAGASEQFF. The CDR3 bases are TGTGCCAGTAGTATAGGGCTAGCGGGAGCCAGTGAGCAGTTCTTC.

The rearrangement uses TRBV7-2 and TRBJ1-4; D perhaps matches TRBD1 (6 bases). Trimming pared 1 base from V and 3 bases from J, leaving 9 bases between. CDR3 size: 15 residues. Germline V gene data show CDR1 as SGHTA and CDR2 as FQGNSA. The CDR3 DNA reads as TGTGCCAGCAGCTTAGACAGGGCTTCTAATGAAAAACTGTTTTTT. Translation: CASSLDRASNEKLFF. The full variable domain, its missing parts supplied by reference TRBV7-2 and TRBJ1-4, is GAGVSQSPSNKVTEKGKDVELRCDPISGHTALYWYRQSLGQGLEFLIYFQGNSAPDKSGLPSDRFSAERTGGSVSTLTIQRTQQEDSAVYLCASSLDRASNEKLFFGSGTQLSVL.

The V call is TRBV5-6, the J call TRBJ2-7; possible D gene TRBD1, 5 bases. Trimming left V 2 bases short and J 2 bases short, with 11 bases between. Germline loops: CDR1 SGHDT, CDR2 YYEEEE. The CDR3 covers 14 residues. CDR3 bases: TGTGCCAGCAGCTTTAAAGGGGTCGCCTACGAGCAGTACTTC. This sequence encodes CASSFKGVAYEQYF.

The genes are TRBV4-3 and TRBJ1-6, with D hard to call. V lost 0 bases to trimming and J lost 8 bases, with 17 bases between them. CDR1 LGHNA and CDR2 YSLEER come from the germline V gene. The CDR3 is 17 residues long. CDR3 sequence: CASSQETVTSPYSPLHF. The CDR3 coding sequence is TGCGCCAGCAGCCAAGAAACGGTGACAAGTCCCTATTCACCCCTCCACTTT.

V is TRBV27 and J is TRBJ1-2, with 7 bases matching TRBD1. Trimming cost V 6 bases and J 8 bases; bases outside gene matches: 12. This CDR3 is 14 amino acids long. Looked up from germline, CDR1 is MNHEY and CDR2 is SMNVEV (reference sequence). The CDR3 DNA is TGTGCCAGCAGCCGGGGACAGATTGCGGGAGGCTACACCTTC. This sequence encodes CASSRGQIAGGYTF.

The CDR3 protein is CASRTGTTNTEAFF. In DNA, the CDR3 is TGTGCCAGCAGGACCGGGACAACCAACACTGAAGCTTTCTTT. The rearrangement joins TRBV11-3 to TRBJ1-1, with D tentatively TRBD1 (6 bases). This CDR3 contains 14 residues. V lost 6 bases, J lost 2 bases, and 13 bases lay in between. CDR1 and CDR2 from the germline V gene are SGHNT and YENEEA.

The rearrangement uses TRBV5-6 and TRBJ1-4, with D tentatively TRBD1 (5 bases). Germline loops: CDR1 SGHDT, CDR2 YYEEEE. V gave up 5 bases and J gave up 0 bases, with 14 bases separating them. This CDR3 spans 16 amino acids. Here the CDR3 DNA reads TGTGCCAGCAGTTCTCCAGGGAAGCCAACTAATGAAAAACTGTTTTTT. It is translated as CASSSPGKPTNEKLFF.

The genes are TRBV11-3 and TRBJ2-1; D ambiguous. Germline CDR1 is SGHNT and CDR2 is YENEEA. V was trimmed by 5 bases and J by 0 bases, leaving 14 bases between them. There are 16 residues in the CDR3. The CDR3 protein is CASSPMGSSSYNEQFF. The CDR3 bases are TGTGCCAGCAGCCCTATGGGCAGCAGCTCCTACAATGAGCAGTTCTTC.

The chain links TRBV7-8 to TRBJ1-2; 12 bases align to TRBD1. Germline V CDR1 and CDR2: SGHVS, FQNEAQ. V gave up 1 base and J gave up 4 bases; unmatched junction bases: 10. The CDR3 is 18 amino acids. The CDR3 DNA reads TGTGCCAGCAGCTTAGGGGTTGGCGGGACAGGGGGCAGCTATGGCTACACCTTC. It is translated as CASSLGVGGTGGSYGYTF.

This clone was detected only once. This chain connects TRBV6-5 to TRBJ1-6, with no clear D. Germline V gives CDR1 MNHEY, CDR2 SVGAGI. V lost 6 bases to trimming and J lost 6 bases, with 12 bases between them. The CDR3 length is 14 residues. The CDR3 coding sequence is TGTGCCAGCAGAACCCAGTTTACTAATTCACCCCTCCACTTT. It encodes CASRTQFTNSPLHF.

The V and J genes are TRBV6-5 and TRBJ2-7; 7 bases line up with TRBD1. The ends lost 0 bases at V and 0 bases at J; junction bases unmatched: 2. This CDR3 has 15 amino acids. CDR1 and CDR2 (germline): MNHEY, SVGAGI. The DNA of the CDR3 is TGTGCCAGCAGTTACTCGGGACAGAGCTCCTACGAGCAGTACTTC. Its translation is CASSYSGQSSYEQYF.

The gene calls are TRBV3-1 (or the pseudogene TRBV3-2) and TRBJ1-2; 7 bases are a match to TRBD1. The V and J ends lost 3 bases and 4 bases, in that order; junction bases with no gene match: 8. The CDR3 has 15 amino acids. The germline V gene has CDR1 LGHDT and CDR2 YNNKEL (reference sequence). The CDR3 is CASSQVSRGSYGYTF. DNA of the CDR3: TGTGCCAGCAGCCAGGTGAGCAGGGGGTCCTATGGCTACACCTTC.

The gene calls are TRBV6-2 or TRBV6-3 and TRBJ2-1; a possible D gene is TRBD2 (5 bases). Between the trimmed V and J ends, which lost 6 bases and 6 bases, there was a span of 15 bases. Per germline, CDR1 MNHEY and CDR2 SVGEGT. The length of the CDR3 is 14 residues. The CDR3 protein is CASSSTGNSNEQFF. The CDR3 region has the DNA TGTGCCAGCAGCTCAACGGGGAATAGCAATGAGCAGTTCTTC.

The rearrangement links TRBV5-1 to TRBJ2-7, with 9 bases lining up with TRBD1. V dropped 0 bases and J dropped 3; count of bases not matched to a gene: 16. The germline V gene has CDR1 SGHRS and CDR2 YFSETQ. This CDR3 has 19 residues. The CDR3 spells CASSLARRDRVFRVYEQYF. The CDR3, as DNA: TGCGCCAGCAGCTTGGCCAGGAGGGACAGGGTGTTTCGGGTCTACGAGCAGTACTTC. The variable domain in full, completed from reference TRBV5-1 and TRBJ2-7, reads KAGVTQTPRYLIKTRGQQVTLSCSPISGHRSVSWYQQTPGQGLQFLFEYFSETQRNKGNFPGRFSGRQFSNSRSEMNVSTLELGDSALYLCASSLARRDRVFRVYEQYFGPGTRLTVT.

The CDR3 region has the DNA TGTGCCAGTAGTATCGCGGGTGCGAACACTGAAGCTTTCTTT. Translating it yields CASSIAGANTEAFF. The chain carries TRBV19 and TRBJ1-1; D uncertain. This CDR3 contains 14 residues. V gave up 3 bases and J gave up 1 base, with 9 bases separating them. CDR1 and CDR2 (germline): LNHDA, SQIVND (reference sequence). The variable domain in full, completed from reference TRBV19 and TRBJ1-1, reads DGGITQSPKYLFRKEGQNVTLSCEQNLNHDAMYWYRQDPGQGLRLIYYSQIVNDFQKGDIAEGYSVSREKKESFPLTVTSAQKNPTAFYLCASSIAGANTEAFFGQGTRLTVV.

This rearrangement joins TRBV24-1 to TRBJ1-4; D possibly corresponds to TRBD1 (5 bases). V was trimmed by 4 bases and J by 8 bases, leaving 19 bases between them. There are 16 residues in the CDR3. From germline, CDR1 is KGHDR and CDR2 SFDVKD. The CDR3 DNA follows: TGTGCCACCAGTGACCCGACGGTGGGAGGGGAAGAAAAACTGTTTTTT. Encoded protein: CATSDPTVGGEEKLFF.

The chain couples TRBV25-1 to TRBJ1-3; no clear D. V was trimmed by 2 bases and J by 9 bases, leaving 11 bases between them. CDR1 and CDR2 (germline): MGHDK, SYGVNS. The CDR3 spans 13 residues. This chain's CDR3 is CASSERWRGTIYF. The CDR3, as DNA: TGTGCCAGCAGTGAACGTTGGCGGGGCACCATATATTTT. The full variable domain, in which reference TRBV25-1 and TRBJ1-3 provide the parts outside the CDR3, is EADIYQTPRYLVIGTGKKITLECSQTMGHDKMYWYQQDPGMELHLIHYSYGVNSTEKGDLSSESTVSRIRTEHFPLTLESARPSHTSQYLCASSERWRGTIYFGEGSWLTVV.

This chain connects TRBV3-1 (or the pseudogene TRBV3-2) to TRBJ1-3; 7 nucleotides match TRBD1. Trimming at V came to 4 bases and at J to 2 bases, leaving 2 bases not matched to a gene. Germline V gives CDR1 LGHDT, CDR2 YNNKEL (reference sequence). The length of the CDR3 is 14 residues. CDR3 amino acids: CASSRQGAGNTIYF. CDR3 coding DNA: TGTGCCAGCAGCCGACAGGGTGCTGGAAACACCATATATTTT.

The rearrangement uses TRBV4-2 and TRBJ2-7; perhaps TRBD1 as D (7 bases). The CDR3 spans 16 residues. Germline CDR1 is LGHNA and CDR2 is YNFKEQ. V dropped 3 bases and J dropped 9 bases, with 24 bases sitting between them. The CDR3 is CASSQDYRGTVGGQYF. The DNA of the CDR3 is TGTGCCAGCAGCCAGGATTACCGCGGGACAGTGGGAGGGCAGTACTTC.